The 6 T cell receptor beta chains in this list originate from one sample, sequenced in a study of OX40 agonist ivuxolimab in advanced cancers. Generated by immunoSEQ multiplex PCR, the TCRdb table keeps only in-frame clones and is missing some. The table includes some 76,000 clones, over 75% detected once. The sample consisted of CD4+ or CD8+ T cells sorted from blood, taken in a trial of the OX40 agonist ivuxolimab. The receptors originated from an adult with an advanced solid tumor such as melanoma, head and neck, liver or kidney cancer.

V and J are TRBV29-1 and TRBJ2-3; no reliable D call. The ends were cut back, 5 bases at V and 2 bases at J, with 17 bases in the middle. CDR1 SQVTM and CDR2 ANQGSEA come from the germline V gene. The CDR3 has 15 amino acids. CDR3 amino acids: CSVHDPRQVTDTQYF. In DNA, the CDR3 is TGCAGCGTTCACGACCCAAGACAAGTCACAGATACGCAGTATTTT.

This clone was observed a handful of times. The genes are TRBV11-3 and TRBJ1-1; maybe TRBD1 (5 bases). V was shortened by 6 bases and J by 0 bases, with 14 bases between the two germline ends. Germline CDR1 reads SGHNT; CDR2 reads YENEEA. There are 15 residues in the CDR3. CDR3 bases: TGTGCCAGCAGTACCAGAGGGGCCATGAACACTGAAGCTTTCTTT. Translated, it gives CASSTRGAMNTEAFF.

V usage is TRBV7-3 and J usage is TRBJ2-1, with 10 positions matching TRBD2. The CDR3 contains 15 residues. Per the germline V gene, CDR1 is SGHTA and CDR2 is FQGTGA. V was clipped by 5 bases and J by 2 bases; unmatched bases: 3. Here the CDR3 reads CASSTGLATYNEQFF. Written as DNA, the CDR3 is TGTGCCAGCAGCACGGGACTAGCGACCTACAATGAGCAGTTCTTC.

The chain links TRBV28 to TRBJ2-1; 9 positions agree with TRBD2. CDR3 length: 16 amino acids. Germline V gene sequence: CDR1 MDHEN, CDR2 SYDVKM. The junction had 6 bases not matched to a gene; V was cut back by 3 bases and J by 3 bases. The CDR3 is CASSFPLAGIYNEQFF. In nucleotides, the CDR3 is TGTGCCAGCAGTTTTCCCCTAGCGGGGATCTACAATGAGCAGTTCTTC. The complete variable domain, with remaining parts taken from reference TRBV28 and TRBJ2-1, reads DVKVTQSSRYLVKRTGEKVFLECVQDMDHENMFWYRQDPGLGLRLIYFSYDVKMKEKGDIPEGYSVSREKKERFSLILESASTNQTSMYLCASSFPLAGIYNEQFFGPGTRLTVL.

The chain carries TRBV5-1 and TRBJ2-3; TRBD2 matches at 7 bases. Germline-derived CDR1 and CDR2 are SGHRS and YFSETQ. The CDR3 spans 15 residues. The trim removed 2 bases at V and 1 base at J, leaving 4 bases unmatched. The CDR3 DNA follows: TGCGCCAGCAGCTTTATCCTAGCGGGCACAGATACGCAGTATTTT. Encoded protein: CASSFILAGTDTQYF.

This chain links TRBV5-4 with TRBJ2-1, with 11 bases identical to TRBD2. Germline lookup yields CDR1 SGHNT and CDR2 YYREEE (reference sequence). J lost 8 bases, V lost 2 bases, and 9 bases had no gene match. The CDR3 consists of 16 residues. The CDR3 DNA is TGTGCCAGCAGCTTCCCCTCCGGGACTAGCGGCGATGAGCAGTTCTTC. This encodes CASSFPSGTSGDEQFF. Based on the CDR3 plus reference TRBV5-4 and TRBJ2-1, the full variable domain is ETGVTQSPTHLIKTRGQQVTLRCSSQSGHNTVSWYQQALGQGPQFIFQYYREEENGRGNFPPRFSGLQFPNYSSELNVNALELDDSALYLCASSFPSGTSGDEQFFGPGTRLTVL.